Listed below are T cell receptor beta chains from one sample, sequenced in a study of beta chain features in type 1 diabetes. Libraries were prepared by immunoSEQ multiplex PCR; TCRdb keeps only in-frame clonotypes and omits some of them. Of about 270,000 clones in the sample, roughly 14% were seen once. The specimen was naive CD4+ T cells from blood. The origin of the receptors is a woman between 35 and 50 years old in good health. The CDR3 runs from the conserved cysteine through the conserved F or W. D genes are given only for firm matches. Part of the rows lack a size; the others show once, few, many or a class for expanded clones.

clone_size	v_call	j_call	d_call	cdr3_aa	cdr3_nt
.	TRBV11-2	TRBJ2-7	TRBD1	CASSTHRGRVYEQYF	TGTGCCAGCAGCACCCACAGGGGTCGGGTCTACGAGCAGTACTTC
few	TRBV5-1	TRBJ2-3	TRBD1	CASSLMSLGTGGEDTQYF	TGCGCCAGCAGCTTGATGTCCCTAGGGACAGGGGGTGAAGATACGCAGTATTTT
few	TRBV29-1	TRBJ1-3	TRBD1	CSVAFPGQGSAGNTIYF	TGCAGCGTTGCCTTCCCGGGACAGGGATCGGCTGGAAACACCATATATTTT
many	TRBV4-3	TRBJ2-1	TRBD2	CASSHEGAGGPDEQFF	TGCGCCAGCAGCCACGAGGGAGCGGGGGGGCCGGATGAGCAGTTCTTC
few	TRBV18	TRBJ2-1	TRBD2	CASSPPGLAGGNEQFF	TGTGCCAGCTCCCCTCCCGGGCTAGCGGGGGGCAATGAGCAGTTCTTC
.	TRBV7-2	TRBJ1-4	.	CASTLDPPPVVLTGDKLFF	TGTGCCAGCACCTTGGACCCACCTCCAGTCGTCTTAACGGGGGATAAACTGTTTTTT
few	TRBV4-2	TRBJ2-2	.	CASSQETAVYTGELFF	TGTGCCAGCAGCCAAGAGACAGCAGTGTACACCGGGGAGCTGTTTTTT
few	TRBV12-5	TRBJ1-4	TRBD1	CASGLFQGDEKLFF	TGTGCTAGTGGTTTATTTCAGGGGGATGAAAAACTGTTTTTT
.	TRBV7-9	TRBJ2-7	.	CAGGAQGEQYF	TGTGCCGGGGGGGCACAGGGAGAGCAGTACTTC
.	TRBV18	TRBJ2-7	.	CASSRTGFSYEQYF	TGTGCCAGCTCACGGACTGGATTTTCCTACGAGCAGTACTTC
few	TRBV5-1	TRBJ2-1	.	CASSALTGNEQFF	TGCGCCAGCAGTGCCCTGACAGGCAATGAGCAGTTCTTC
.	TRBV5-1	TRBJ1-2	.	CASSPGQYGYTF	TGCGCCAGCAGCCCTGGACAGTATGGCTACACCTTC
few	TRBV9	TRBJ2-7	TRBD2	CASSVGWPAGSFGDEQYF	TGTGCCAGCAGCGTAGGGTGGCCAGCGGGGAGCTTTGGGGACGAGCAGTACTTC
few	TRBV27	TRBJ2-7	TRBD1	CASNDGQALYQYF	TGTGCCAGCAACGACGGACAGGCTCTATATCAGTACTTC
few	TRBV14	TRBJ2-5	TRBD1	CASSQGDRASGETQYF	TGTGCCAGCAGCCAGGGAGACAGGGCCTCCGGAGAGACCCAGTACTTC
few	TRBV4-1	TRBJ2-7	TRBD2	CASSRGGLGYEQYF	TGCGCCAGCAGCCGGGGGGGACTAGGATACGAGCAGTACTTC
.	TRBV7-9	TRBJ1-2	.	CASSLPRGTGYGYTF	TGTGCCAGCAGCTTACCGCGGGGAACGGGCTATGGCTACACCTTC
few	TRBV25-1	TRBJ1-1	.	CASSEGRVTEAFF	TGTGCCAGCAGTGAAGGGAGGGTCACTGAAGCTTTCTTT
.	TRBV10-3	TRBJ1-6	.	CAISAIGPPNSPLHF	TGTGCCATCAGTGCGATTGGGCCGCCGAATTCACCCCTCCACTTT
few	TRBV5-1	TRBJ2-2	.	CASSLWVGTQNTGELFF	TGCGCCAGCAGCTTGTGGGTCGGGACACAGAACACCGGGGAGCTGTTTTTT
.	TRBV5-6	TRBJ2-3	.	CASSLVGAQGTQYF	TGTGCCAGCAGCTTGGTCGGGGCACAGGGTACGCAGTATTTT
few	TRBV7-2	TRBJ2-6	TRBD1	CASSLARTGLVSGANVLTF	TGTGCCAGCAGCTTGGCACGGACAGGGCTAGTCTCTGGGGCCAACGTCCTGACTTTC